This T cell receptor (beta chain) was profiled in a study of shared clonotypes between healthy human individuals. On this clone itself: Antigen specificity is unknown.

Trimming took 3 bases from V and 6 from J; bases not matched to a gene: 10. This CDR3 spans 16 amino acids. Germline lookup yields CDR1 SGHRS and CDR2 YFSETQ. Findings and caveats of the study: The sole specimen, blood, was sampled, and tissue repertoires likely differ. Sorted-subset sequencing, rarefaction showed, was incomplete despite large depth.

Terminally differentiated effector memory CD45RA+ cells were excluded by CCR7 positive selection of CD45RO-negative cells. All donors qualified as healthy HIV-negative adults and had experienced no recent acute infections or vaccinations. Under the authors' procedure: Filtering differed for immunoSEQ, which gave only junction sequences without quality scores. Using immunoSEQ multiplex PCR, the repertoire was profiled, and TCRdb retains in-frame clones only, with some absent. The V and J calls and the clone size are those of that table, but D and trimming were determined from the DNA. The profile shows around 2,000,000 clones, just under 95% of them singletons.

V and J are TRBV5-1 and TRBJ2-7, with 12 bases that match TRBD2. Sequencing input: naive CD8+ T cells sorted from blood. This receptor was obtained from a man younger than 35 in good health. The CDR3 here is CASSWGTSGLFLEQYF. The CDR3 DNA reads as TGCGCCAGCAGCTGGGGGACTAGCGGGCTTTTCCTCGAGCAGTACTTC.